This TCR beta chain was recorded in a study of OX40 agonist ivuxolimab in advanced cancers. Study-level information: Ivuxolimab, an agonistic anti-OX40 (CD134) antibody, was given to patients. Study-wide findings and caveats: Low levels of normalized T-cell clonal expansion also appeared in some nonresponders.

Patients were ruled out by autoimmune disease history or systemic immunosuppression. A single count supports this clone. What it binds is unknown. TCRdb's table, derived via immunoSEQ multiplex PCR, lists solely in-frame clones and lacks some. Among roughly 13,000 clones listed, around 76% were seen once. The V and J ends lost 3 bases and 7 bases, in that order; junction bases with no gene match: 8. CDR3 length: 15 residues. Germline V gene sequence: CDR1 SGHNT, CDR2 YYREEE (reference sequence). The chain is built from TRBV5-4 and TRBJ2-5, with 11 bases that match TRBD1. The clonotype originates from an adult with an advanced solid tumor such as melanoma, head and neck, liver or kidney cancer. Here the sequenced sample was CD4+ or CD8+ T cells sorted from blood, taken in a trial of the OX40 agonist ivuxolimab. CDR3 region: CASSYGQGAVGTQYF. The DNA for the CDR3 is TGTGCCAGCAGCTACGGACAGGGGGCAGTCGGGACCCAGTACTTC.